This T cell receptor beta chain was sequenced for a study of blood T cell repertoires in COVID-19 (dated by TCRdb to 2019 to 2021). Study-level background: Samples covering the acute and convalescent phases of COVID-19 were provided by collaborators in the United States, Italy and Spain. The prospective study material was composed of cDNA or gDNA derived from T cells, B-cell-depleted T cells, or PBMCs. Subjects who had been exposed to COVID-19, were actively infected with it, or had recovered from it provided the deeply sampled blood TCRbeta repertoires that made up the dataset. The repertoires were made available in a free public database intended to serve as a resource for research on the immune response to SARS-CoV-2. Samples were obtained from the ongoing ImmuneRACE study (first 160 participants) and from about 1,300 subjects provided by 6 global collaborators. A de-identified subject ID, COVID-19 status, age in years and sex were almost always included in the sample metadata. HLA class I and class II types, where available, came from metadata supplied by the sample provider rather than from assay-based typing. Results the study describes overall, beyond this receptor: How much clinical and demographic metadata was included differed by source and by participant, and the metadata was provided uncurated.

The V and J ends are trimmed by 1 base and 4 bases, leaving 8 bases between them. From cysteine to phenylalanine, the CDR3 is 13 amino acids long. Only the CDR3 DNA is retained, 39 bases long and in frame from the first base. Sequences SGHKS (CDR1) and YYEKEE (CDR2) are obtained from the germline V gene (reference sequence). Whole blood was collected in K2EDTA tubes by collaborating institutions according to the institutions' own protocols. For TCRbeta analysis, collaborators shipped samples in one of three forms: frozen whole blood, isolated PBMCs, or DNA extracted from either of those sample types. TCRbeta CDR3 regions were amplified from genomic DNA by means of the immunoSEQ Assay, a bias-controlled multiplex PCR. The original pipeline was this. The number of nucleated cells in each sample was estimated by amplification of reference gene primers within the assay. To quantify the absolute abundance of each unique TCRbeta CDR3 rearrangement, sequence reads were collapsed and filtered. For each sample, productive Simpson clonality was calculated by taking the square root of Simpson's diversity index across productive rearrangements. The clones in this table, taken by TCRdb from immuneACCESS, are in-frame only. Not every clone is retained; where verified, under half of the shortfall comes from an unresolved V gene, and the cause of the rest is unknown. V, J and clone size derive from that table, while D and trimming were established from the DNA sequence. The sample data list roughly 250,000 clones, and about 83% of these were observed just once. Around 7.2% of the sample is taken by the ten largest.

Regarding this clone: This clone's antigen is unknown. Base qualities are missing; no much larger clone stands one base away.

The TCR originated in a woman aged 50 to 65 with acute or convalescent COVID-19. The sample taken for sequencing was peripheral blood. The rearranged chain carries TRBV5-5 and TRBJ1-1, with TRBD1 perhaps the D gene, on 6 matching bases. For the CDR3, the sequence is CASSLRGITEAFF. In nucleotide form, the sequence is TGTGCCAGCAGCTTGAGGGGGATCACTGAAGCTTTCTTT. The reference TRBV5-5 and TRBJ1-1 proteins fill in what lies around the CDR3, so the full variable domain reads DAGVTQSPTHLIKTRGQQVTLRCSPISGHKSVSWYQQVLGQGPQFIFQYYEKEERGRGNFPDRFSARQFPNYSSELNVNALLLGDSALYLCASSLRGITEAFFGQGTRLTVV.